This TCR beta chain was identified in a study of T cell repertoires in cytomegalovirus infection. On the study more broadly: Carrying CMV and the relevant HLA type showed in public TCR beta signatures.

TCRdb re-derived calls from the reads in MiXCR, one entry per CDR3 protein. The data show fewer than 650,000 distinct CDR3 sequences, about 40% seen once. Of note for this clonotype: Antigen unknown.

There are 15 residues in the CDR3. Unmatched junction bases numbered 10, after V lost 5 bases and J lost 5 bases. The sample here was cultured PBMCs, taken from culture after CMV antigen stimulation. This receptor was identified in a human donor in good health (CMV status not recorded). Some clones in this sample may be carry-over from other donors' samples. The rearrangement uses TRBV12-3 or TRBV12-4 and TRBJ1-2, with 8 bases lining up with TRBD1. CDR3 region: CASSSRTGRNYGYTF. CDR3 nucleotide sequence: TGTGCCAGCAGTAGTAGGACAGGGAGGAATTATGGCTACACCTTC.